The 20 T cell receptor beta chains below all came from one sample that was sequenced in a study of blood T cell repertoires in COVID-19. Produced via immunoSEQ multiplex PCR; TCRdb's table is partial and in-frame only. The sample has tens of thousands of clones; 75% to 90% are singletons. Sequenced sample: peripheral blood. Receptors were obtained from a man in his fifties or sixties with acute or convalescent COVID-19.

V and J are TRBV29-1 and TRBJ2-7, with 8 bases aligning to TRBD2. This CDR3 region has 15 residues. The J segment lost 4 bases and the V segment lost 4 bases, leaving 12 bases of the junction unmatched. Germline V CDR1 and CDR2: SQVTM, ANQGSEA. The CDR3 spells CSVASSSGGPYEQYF. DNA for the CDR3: TGCAGCGTTGCCAGTTCGAGCGGGGGCCCTTACGAGCAGTACTTC.

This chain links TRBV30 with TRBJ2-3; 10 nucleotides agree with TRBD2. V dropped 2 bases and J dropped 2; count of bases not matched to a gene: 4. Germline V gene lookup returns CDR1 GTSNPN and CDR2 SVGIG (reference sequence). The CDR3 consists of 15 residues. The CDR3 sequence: CAWSLTSGNTDTQYF. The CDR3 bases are TGTGCCTGGAGTCTTACTAGCGGGAACACAGATACGCAGTATTTT.

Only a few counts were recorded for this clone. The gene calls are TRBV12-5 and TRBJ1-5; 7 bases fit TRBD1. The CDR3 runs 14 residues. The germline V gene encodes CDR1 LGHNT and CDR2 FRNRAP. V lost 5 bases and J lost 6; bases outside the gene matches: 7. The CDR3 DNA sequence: TGTGCTAGTGGTCCGGACAGGCCGGGTCAGCCCCAGCATTTT. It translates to CASGPDRPGQPQHF.

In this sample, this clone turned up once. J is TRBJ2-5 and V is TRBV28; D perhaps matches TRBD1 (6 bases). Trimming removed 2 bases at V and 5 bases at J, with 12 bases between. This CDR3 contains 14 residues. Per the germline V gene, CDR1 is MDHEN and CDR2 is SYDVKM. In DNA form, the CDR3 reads TGTGCCAGCAGTTTACAGGGGTTTAGGGAGACCCAGTACTTC. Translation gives CASSLQGFRETQYF.

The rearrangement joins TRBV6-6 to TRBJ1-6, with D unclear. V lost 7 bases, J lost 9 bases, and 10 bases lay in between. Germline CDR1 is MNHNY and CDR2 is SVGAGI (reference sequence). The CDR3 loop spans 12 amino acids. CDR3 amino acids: CASTQAGSPLHF. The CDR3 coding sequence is TGTGCCAGCACCCAAGCGGGTTCACCCCTCCACTTT.

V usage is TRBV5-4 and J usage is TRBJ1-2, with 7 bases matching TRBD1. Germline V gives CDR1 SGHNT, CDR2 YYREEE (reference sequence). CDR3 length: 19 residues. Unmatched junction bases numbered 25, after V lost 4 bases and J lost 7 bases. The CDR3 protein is CASSDPGGQDLRVVGGYTF. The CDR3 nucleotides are TGTGCCAGCAGCGACCCAGGTGGACAGGATCTTCGGGTTGTGGGTGGCTACACCTTC.

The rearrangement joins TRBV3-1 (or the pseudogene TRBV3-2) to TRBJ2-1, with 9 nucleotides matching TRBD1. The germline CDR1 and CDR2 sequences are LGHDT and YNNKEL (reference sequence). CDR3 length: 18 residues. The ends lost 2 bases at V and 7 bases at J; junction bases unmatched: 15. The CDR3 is CASSQTQSRDREWNEQFF. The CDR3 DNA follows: TGTGCCAGCAGCCAAACACAGAGCCGGGACAGGGAGTGGAATGAGCAGTTCTTC.

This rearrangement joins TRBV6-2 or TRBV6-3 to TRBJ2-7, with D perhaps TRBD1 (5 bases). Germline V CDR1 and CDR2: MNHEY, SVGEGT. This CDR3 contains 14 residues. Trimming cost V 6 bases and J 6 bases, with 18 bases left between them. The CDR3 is CASSTLGQGGEQYV. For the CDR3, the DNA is TGTGCCAGCAGCACCCTGGGTCAGGGTGGCGAGCAGTACGTC.

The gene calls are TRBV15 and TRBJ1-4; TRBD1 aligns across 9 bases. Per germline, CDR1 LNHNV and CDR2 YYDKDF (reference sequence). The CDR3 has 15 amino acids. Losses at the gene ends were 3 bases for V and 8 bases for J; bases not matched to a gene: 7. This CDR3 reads CATSSSDRGGEKLFF. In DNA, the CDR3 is TGTGCCACCAGCAGTTCGGACAGGGGTGGAGAAAAACTGTTTTTT.

The CDR3 is CASSPSQGGSNEKLFF. CDR3 in DNA: TGTGCCAGCAGTCCATCACAGGGCGGGTCGAATGAAAAACTGTTTTTT. The chain links TRBV27 to TRBJ1-4, with D perhaps matching TRBD1 (6 bases). The V end lost 5 bases, the J end lost 5 bases, and 18 bases lay between the germline ends. CDR1 is MNHEY and CDR2 is SMNVEV in the germline V gene (reference sequence). The CDR3 loop spans 16 amino acids.

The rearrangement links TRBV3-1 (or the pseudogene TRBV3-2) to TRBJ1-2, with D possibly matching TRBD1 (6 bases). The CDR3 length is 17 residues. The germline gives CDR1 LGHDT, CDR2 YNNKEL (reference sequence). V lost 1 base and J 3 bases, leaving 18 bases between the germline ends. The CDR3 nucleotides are TGTGCCAGCAGCCAAGGACTAACAGGGAGGGATCACTATGGCTACACCTTC. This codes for CASSQGLTGRDHYGYTF.

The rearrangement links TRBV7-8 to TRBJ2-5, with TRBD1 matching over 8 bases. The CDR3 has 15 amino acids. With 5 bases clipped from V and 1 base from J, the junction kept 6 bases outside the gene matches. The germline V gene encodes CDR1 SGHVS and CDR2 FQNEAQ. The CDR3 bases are TGTGCCAGCAGCCCCGGGACAGGAGCCCAAGAGACCCAGTACTTC. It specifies CASSPGTGAQETQYF.

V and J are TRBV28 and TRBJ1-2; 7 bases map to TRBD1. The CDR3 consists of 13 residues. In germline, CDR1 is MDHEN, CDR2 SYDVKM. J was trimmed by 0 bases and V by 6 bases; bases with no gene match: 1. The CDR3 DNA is TGTGCCAGCAGGGACAGGCCTAACTATGGCTACACCTTC. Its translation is CASRDRPNYGYTF.

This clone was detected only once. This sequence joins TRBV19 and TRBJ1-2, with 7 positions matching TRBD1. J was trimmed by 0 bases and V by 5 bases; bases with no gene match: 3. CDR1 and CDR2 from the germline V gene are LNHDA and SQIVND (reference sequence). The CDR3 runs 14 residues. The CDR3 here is CASSRGQANYGYTF. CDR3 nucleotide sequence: TGTGCCAGTAGTCGCGGACAGGCTAACTATGGCTACACCTTC.

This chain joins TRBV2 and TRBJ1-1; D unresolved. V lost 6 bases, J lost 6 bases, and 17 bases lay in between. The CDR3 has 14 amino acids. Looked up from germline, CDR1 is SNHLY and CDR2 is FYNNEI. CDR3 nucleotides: TGTGCCAGCAGAGACCCCGAGAGCGCCGCTGAAGCTTTCTTT. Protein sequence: CASRDPESAAEAFF.

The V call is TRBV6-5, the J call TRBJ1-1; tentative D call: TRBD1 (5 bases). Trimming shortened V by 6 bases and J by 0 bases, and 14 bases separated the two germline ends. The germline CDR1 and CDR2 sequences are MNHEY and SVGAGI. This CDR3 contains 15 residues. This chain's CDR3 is CASRPQDRLNTEAFF. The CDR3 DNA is TGTGCCAGCAGACCACAAGACAGACTGAACACTGAAGCTTTCTTT.

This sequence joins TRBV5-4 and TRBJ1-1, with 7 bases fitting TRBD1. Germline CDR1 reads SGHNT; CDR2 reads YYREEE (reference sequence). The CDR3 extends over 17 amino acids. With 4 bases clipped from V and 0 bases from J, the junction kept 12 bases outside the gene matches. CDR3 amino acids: CASSIMTGPTMNTEAFF. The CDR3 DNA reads TGTGCCAGCAGCATTATGACAGGGCCCACGATGAACACTGAAGCTTTCTTT. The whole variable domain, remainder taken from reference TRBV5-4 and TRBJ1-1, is ETGVTQSPTHLIKTRGQQVTLRCSSQSGHNTVSWYQQALGQGPQFIFQYYREEENGRGNFPPRFSGLQFPNYSSELNVNALELDDSALYLCASSIMTGPTMNTEAFFGQGTRLTVV.

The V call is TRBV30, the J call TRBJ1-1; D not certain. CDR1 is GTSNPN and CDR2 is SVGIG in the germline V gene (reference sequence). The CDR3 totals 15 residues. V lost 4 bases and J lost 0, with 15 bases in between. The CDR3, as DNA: TGTGCCTGGATTCCGGGTCTAACAATGAACACTGAAGCTTTCTTT. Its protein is CAWIPGLTMNTEAFF.

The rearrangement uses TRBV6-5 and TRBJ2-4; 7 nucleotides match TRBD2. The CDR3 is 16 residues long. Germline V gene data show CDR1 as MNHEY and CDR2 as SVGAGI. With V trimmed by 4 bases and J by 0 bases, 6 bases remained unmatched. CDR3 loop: CASSSMIAGAKNIQYF. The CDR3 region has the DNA TGTGCCAGCAGTTCTATGATAGCGGGAGCCAAAAACATTCAGTACTTC.

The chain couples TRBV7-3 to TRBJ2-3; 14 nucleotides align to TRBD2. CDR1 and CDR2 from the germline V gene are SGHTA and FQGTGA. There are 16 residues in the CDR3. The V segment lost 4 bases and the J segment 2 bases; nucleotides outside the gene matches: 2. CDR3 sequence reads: CASSSGLAGDTDTQYF. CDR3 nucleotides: TGTGCCAGCAGCTCGGGACTAGCGGGGGACACAGATACGCAGTATTTT.